This entry concerns a single TCR beta chain. The CDR3 contains 14 residues. From germline, CDR1 is LGHNA and CDR2 YSLEER. This entry comes from a study of blood T cells in healthy people across ages. A second PCR of about 7 to 11 cycles used a sample-barcoded 5' primer and a J-beta primer mix. Every single cDNA molecule received a tag from a template-switch adaptor with 12 random nucleotides. TCRdb ran MiXCR on the 5' RACE reads and lists one entry per CDR3 protein. This table holds around 1,000,000 distinct CDR3 sequences, about 25% found once. These sequences were also reported in another study, on T cells of mothers and their children. That paper adds: Donation came from three healthy Caucasian mothers together with their six children.

The V call is TRBV4-3, the J call TRBJ2-5, with D hard to call. The J call may not be correct, given that the DNA end is closer to TRBJ2-7. Material: blood. The clonotype comes from a girl aged 2 to 10 in good health. DNA for the CDR3: TGCGCCAGCAGCCAAGATCGTCAGGCCTACGAGCAGTACTTC. This translates into CASSQDRQAYEQYF.